Reported below is one T cell receptor beta chain. This sample was included in a study of control samples from healthy donors and cancer patients. Sequenced by immunoSEQ multiplex PCR; TCRdb stores in-frame clones only, minus some. The table shows some 190,000 clones, with around 93% occurring only once. The CDR3 is 13 amino acids. V shed 7 bases, J shed 14 bases, and the junction held 13 bases outside the gene matches. The receptor was derived from a man aged 25-45 years in good health. The genes are TRBV12-3 or TRBV12-4 and TRBJ2-1, with 8 bases that match TRBD2. The sequencing sample was made of blood. DNA of the CDR3: TGTGCCAGCAAAGCGGCGGGGGGCCCGGGGAAGTTCTTC. It yields the protein CASKAAGGPGKFF.